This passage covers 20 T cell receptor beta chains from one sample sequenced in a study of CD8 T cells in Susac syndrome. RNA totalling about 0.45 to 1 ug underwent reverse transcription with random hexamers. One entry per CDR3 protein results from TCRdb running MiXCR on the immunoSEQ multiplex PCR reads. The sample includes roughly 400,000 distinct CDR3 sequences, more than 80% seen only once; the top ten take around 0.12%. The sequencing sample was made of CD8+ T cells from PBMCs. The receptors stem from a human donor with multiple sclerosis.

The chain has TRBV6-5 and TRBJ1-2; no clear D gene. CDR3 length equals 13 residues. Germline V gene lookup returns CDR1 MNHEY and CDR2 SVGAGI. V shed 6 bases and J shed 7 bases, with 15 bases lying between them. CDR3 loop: CASRPGLLSGYTF. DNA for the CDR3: TGTGCCAGCAGACCTGGGTTGTTAAGTGGCTACACCTTC.

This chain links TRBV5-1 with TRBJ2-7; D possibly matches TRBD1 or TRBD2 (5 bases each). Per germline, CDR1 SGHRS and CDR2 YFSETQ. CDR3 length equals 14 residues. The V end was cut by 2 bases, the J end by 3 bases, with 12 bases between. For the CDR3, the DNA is TGCGCCAGCAGCTTCGGGACCTCTTTCTACGAGCAGTACTTC. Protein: CASSFGTSFYEQYF.

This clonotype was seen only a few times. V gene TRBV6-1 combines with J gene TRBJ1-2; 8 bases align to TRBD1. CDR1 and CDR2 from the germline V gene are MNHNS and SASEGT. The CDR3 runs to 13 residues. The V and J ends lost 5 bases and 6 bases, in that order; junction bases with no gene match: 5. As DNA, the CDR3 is TGTGCCAGCAGTCAGGACAGGGAGGATGGCTACACCTTC. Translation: CASSQDREDGYTF.

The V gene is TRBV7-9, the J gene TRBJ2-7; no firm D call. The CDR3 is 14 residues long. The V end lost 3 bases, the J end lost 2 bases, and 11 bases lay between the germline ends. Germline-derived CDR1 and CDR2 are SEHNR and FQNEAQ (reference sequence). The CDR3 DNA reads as TGTGCCAGCAGCTTTACCGCGGCCGCCTACGAGCAGTACTTC. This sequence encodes CASSFTAAAYEQYF. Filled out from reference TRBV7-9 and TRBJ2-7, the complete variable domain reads DTGVSQNPRHKITKRGQNVTFRCDPISEHNRLYWYRQTLGQGPEFLTYFQNEAQLEKSRLLSDRFSAERPKGSFSTLEIQRTEQGDSAMYLCASSFTAAAYEQYFGPGTRLTVT.

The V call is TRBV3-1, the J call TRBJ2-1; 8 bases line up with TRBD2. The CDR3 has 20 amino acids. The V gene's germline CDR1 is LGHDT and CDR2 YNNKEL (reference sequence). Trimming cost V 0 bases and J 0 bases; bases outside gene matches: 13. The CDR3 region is CASSQDMARGALSSYNEQFF. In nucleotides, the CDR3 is TGTGCCAGCAGCCAAGATATGGCGCGGGGGGCCCTTAGCTCCTACAATGAGCAGTTCTTC.

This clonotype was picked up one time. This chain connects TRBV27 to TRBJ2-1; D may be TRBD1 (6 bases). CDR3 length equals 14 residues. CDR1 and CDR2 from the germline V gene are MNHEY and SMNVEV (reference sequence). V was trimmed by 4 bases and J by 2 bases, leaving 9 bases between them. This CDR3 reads CASSWGLPYNEQFF. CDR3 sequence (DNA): TGTGCCAGCAGTTGGGGGCTACCCTACAATGAGCAGTTCTTC.

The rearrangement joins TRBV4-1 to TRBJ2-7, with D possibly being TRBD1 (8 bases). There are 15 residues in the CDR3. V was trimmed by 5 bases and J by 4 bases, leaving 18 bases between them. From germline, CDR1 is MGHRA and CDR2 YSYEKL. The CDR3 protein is CASSTGGRALYEQYF. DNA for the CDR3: TGCGCCAGCAGCACAGGGGGGAGGGCTCTGTACGAGCAGTACTTC.

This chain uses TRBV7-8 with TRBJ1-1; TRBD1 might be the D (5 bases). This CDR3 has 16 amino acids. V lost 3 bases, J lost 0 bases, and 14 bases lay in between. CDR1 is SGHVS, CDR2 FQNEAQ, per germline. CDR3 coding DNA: TGTGCCAGCAGCTTTTTACAGGCCTACATGAACACTGAAGCTTTCTTT. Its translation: CASSFLQAYMNTEAFF.

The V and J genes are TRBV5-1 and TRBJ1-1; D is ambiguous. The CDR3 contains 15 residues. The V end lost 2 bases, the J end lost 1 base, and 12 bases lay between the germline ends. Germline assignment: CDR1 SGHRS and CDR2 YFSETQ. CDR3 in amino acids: CASSLYGEQNTEAFF. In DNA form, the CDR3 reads TGCGCCAGCAGCTTATACGGGGAGCAGAACACTGAAGCTTTCTTT.

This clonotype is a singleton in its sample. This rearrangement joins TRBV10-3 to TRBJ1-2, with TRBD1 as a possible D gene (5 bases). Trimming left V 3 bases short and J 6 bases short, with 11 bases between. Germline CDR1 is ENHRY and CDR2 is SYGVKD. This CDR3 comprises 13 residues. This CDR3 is CAISDPGGDGYTF. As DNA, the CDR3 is TGTGCCATCAGTGACCCCGGGGGGGATGGCTACACCTTC.

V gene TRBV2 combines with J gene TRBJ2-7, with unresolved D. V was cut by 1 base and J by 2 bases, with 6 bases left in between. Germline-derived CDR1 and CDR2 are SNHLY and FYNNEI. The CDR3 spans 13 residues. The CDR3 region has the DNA TGTGCCAGCAGTGAAGACATCCCCTACGAGCAGTACTTC. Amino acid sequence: CASSEDIPYEQYF.

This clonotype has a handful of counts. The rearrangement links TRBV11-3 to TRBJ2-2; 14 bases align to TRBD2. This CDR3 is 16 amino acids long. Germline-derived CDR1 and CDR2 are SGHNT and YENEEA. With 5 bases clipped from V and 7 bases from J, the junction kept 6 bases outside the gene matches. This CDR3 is CASSPGLAGEDGELFF. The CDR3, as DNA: TGTGCCAGCAGCCCGGGACTAGCGGGAGAGGACGGGGAGCTGTTTTTT.

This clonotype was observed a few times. CDR3 sequence reads: CASRLFNEQFF. The CDR3 bases are TGTGCCAGCAGACTCTTCAATGAGCAGTTCTTC. This chain connects TRBV6-1 to TRBJ2-1, with D uncertain. Germline lookup yields CDR1 MNHNS and CDR2 SASEGT. Trimming took off 6 bases at V and 6 bases at J, with 6 bases between the two ends. The CDR3 spans 11 residues.

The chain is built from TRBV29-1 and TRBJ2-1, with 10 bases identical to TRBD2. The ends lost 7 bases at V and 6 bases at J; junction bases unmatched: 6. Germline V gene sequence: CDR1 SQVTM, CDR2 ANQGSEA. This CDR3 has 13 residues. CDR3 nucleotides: TGCAGCGGGATAGCGGGGGGTCTCAATGAGCAGTTCTTC. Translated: CSGIAGGLNEQFF.

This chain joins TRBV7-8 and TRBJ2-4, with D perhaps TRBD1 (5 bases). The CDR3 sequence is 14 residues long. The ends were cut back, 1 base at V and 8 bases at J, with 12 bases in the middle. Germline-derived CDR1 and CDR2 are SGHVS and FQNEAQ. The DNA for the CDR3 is TGTGCCAGCAGCTTAGAAGGGGATATTCACATTCAGTACTTC. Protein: CASSLEGDIHIQYF.

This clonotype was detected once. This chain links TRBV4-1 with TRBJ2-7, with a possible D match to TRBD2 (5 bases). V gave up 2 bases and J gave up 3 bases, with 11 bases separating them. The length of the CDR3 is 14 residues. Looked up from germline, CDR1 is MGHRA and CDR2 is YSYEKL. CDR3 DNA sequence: TGCGCCAGCAGCCAATTTCCGGGGAACTACGAGCAGTACTTC. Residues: CASSQFPGNYEQYF.

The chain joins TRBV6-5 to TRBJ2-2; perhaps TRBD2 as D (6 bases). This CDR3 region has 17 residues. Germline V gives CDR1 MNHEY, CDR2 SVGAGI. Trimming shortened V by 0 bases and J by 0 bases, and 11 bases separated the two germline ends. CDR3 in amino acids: CASSYSSGVANTGELFF. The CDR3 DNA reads TGTGCCAGCAGTTACTCCTCGGGAGTCGCGAACACCGGGGAGCTGTTTTTT.

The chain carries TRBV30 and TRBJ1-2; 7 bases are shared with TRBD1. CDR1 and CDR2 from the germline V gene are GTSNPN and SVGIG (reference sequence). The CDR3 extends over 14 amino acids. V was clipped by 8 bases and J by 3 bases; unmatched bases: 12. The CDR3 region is CAQGAGGKDYGYTF. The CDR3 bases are TGTGCCCAAGGAGCAGGGGGGAAGGACTATGGCTACACCTTC.

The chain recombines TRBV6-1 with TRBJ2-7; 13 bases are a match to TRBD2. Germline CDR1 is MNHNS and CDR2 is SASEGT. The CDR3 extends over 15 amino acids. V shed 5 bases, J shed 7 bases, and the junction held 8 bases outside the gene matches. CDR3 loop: CASSTRTSGSTEQYF. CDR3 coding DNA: TGTGCCAGCAGTACCCGGACTAGCGGGAGTACGGAGCAGTACTTC.

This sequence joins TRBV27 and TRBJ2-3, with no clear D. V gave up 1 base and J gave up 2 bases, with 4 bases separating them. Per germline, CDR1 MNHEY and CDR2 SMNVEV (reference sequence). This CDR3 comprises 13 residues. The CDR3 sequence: CASSLLATDTQYF. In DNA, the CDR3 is TGTGCCAGCAGTTTATTAGCCACAGATACGCAGTATTTT.